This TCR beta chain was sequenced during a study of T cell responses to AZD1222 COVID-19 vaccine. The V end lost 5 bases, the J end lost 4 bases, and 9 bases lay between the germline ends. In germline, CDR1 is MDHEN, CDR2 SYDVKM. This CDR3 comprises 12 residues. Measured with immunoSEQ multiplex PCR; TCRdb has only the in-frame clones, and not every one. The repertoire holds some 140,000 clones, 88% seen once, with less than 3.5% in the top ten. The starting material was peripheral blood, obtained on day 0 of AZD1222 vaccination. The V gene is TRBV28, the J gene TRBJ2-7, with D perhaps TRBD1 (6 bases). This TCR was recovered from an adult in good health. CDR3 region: CASSPRGYEQYF. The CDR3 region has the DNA TGTGCCAGCAGTCCCAGGGGTTACGAGCAGTACTTC.